The 10 T cell receptor beta chains in this list originate from one sample, sequenced in a study of CD8+CD57+ T cells in acquired aplastic anemia. TCR beta VDJ and CDR3 were profiled, and genomic DNA was the template. TCRdb reanalysed the reads using MiXCR and keeps one entry per CDR3 protein. The sample lists 100,000 to 150,000 distinct CDR3 sequences; approximately 50% were seen once. Before being chosen for sequencing, patients had shown CD8+CD57+ cell expansion by flow cytometry. Sample: sorted CD4+, CD8+, or CD8+CD57+ T cells (not recorded which) from PBMCs. The receptors stem from a human donor with aplastic anemia.

To note about this clonotype: A much bigger clone sits one base away, suggesting this may be a read error. The CDR3 DNA sequence: TGTGCTGGTGAGGGAGGGGGTGAGCAGTACTTC. It translates to CAGEGGGEQYF. The chain recombines TRBV12-5 with TRBJ2-7; tentatively, D is TRBD2 (7 bases). The CDR3 covers 11 residues. V shed 11 bases and J shed 7 bases, with 15 bases lying between them. Germline assignment: CDR1 LGHNT and CDR2 FRNRAP.

Points on this clonotype: One junction end does not reproduce the germline sequence, and a read error may be involved. The V gene is TRBV25-1, the J gene TRBJ1-1; tentatively, D is TRBD1 (6 bases). CDR1 is MGHDK and CDR2 is SYGVNS in the germline V gene. The CDR3 consists of 16 residues. The CDR3 loop is CASSFIAGALNTEAFF. CDR3 in DNA: TGTGCCAGCAGCTTTATAGCAGGGGCCCTGAACACTGAAGCCTTCTTT.

A word on this clonotype: The junction differs from germline at one of its ends, possibly a read error. The rearrangement joins TRBV5-6 to TRBJ1-1; D unresolved. CDR1 and CDR2 from the germline V gene are SGHDT and YYEEEE. There are 13 residues in the CDR3. The CDR3 reads CAGSLAGRPEAFF. CDR3 nucleotides: TGTGCCGGCAGCTTGGCTGGGAGACCTGAAGCTTTCTTT.

The chain combines TRBV11-2 with TRBJ2-7; 12 bases agree with TRBD2. The CDR3 has 17 amino acids. The germline V gene encodes CDR1 SGHAT and CDR2 FQNNGV. The J segment lost 1 base and the V segment lost 2 bases, leaving 6 bases of the junction unmatched. The CDR3 sequence: CASSLWGLAGQSYEQYF. As DNA, the CDR3 is TGTGCCAGCAGCTTATGGGGACTAGCGGGCCAGTCCTACGAGCAGTACTTC.

The chain recombines TRBV19 with TRBJ1-1; D remains unclear. Germline CDR1 and CDR2: LNHDA and SQIVND (reference sequence). The CDR3 runs 14 residues. V shed 5 bases and J shed 6 bases, with 16 bases lying between them. CDR3 region: CASSSSRQAPEAFF. The CDR3 DNA sequence: TGTGCCAGTAGTTCATCGAGGCAGGCTCCTGAAGCTTTCTTT.

Details on this clonotype: The junction shows a germline mismatch at one end, possibly a read error. J is TRBJ2-7 and V is TRBV2; D is undetermined. CDR3 length equals 15 residues. Germline assignment: CDR1 SNHLY and CDR2 FYNNEI. CDR3 protein: CAGSEGLDWSYEQYF. The CDR3 bases are TGTGCCGGCAGTGAAGGGCTCGACTGGTCCTACGAGCAGTACTTC.

This clonotype was seen a handful of times. This sequence joins TRBV30 and TRBJ2-7, with D tentatively TRBD2 (6 bases). Germline loops: CDR1 GTSNPN, CDR2 SVGIG (reference sequence). The CDR3 length is 15 residues. V lost 0 bases to trimming and J lost 4 bases, with 16 bases between them. The CDR3, as DNA: TGTGCCTGGAGTGTGTTAGTAGGAGGGTCATACGAGCAGTACTTC. This codes for CAWSVLVGGSYEQYF.

There are a few counts of this clonotype. The chain couples TRBV7-8 to TRBJ2-3, with a possible D match to TRBD2 (6 bases). V lost 5 bases, J lost 2 bases, and 11 bases lay in between. Germline V CDR1 and CDR2: SGHVS, FQNEAQ. The CDR3 spans 14 residues. CDR3 bases: TGTGCCAGCAGCCGGCGGGGAGACACAGATACGCAGTATTTT. Protein product: CASSRRGDTDTQYF.

This clonotype has just one count. The junction departs from the called germline gene at one end, perhaps through a read error. The rearrangement uses TRBV5-4 and TRBJ1-2; D call uncertain. The germline V gene has CDR1 SGHNT and CDR2 YYREEE (reference sequence). The CDR3 consists of 18 residues. CDR3 amino acids: CASSLARVEESGRYGYTF. CDR3 coding DNA: TGCGCCAGCAGCTTGGCGCGGGTGGAAGAATCCGGGAGGTATGGCTACACCTTC.

There are many counts of this clonotype. V is TRBV5-6 and J is TRBJ2-5, with TRBD2 as a possible D gene (6 bases). The V and J ends lost 0 bases and 3 bases respectively, with 9 bases between them. The CDR3 has 14 residues. CDR1 is SGHDT, CDR2 YYEEEE, per germline. The CDR3 DNA sequence: TGTGCCAGCAGCTTGGCCCCGGGGGAAGAGACCCAGTACTTC. This codes for CASSLAPGEETQYF.